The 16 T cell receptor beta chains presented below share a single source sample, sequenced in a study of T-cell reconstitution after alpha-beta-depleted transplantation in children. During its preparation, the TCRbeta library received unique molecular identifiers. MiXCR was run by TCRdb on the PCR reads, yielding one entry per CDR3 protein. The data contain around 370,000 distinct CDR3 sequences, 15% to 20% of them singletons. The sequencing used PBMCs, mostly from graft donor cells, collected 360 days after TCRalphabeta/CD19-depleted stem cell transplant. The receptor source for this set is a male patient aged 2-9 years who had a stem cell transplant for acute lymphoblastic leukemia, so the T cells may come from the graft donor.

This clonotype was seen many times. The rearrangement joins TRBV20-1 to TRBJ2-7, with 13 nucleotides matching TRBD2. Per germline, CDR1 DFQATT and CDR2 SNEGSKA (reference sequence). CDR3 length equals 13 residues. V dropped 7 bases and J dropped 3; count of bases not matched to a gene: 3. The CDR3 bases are TGCAGTGTCGGGACTAGCGGGGTCTACGAGCAGTACTTC. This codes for CSVGTSGVYEQYF.

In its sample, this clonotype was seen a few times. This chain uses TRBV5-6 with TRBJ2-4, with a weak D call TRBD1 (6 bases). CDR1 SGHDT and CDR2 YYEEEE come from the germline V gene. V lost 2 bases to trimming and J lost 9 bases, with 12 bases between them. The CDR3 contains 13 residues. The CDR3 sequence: CASSFGAGVIQYF. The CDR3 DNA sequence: TGTGCCAGCAGCTTCGGGGCAGGGGTCATTCAGTACTTC. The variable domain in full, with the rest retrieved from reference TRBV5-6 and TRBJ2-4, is DAGVTQSPTHLIKTRGQQVTLRCSPKSGHDTVSWYQQALGQGPQFIFQYYEEEERQRGNFPDRFSGHQFPNYSSELNVNALLLGDSALYLCASSFGAGVIQYFGAGTRLSVL.

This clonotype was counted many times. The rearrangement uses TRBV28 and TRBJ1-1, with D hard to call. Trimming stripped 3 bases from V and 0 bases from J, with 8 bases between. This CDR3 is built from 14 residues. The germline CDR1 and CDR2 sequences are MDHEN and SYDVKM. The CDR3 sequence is CASSFRGLNTEAFF. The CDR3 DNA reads TGTGCCAGCAGTTTTAGAGGGCTGAACACTGAAGCTTTCTTT.

The CDR3 sequence: CASSGQYRDNYGYTF. Here the CDR3 DNA reads TGTGCCAGCAGCGGCCAATACAGGGATAACTATGGCTACACCTTC. This chain connects TRBV7-9 to TRBJ1-2; possible D gene TRBD1, 6 bases. V was cut by 5 bases and J by 1 base, with 14 bases left in between. In germline, CDR1 is SEHNR, CDR2 FQNEAQ (reference sequence). This CDR3 spans 15 amino acids.

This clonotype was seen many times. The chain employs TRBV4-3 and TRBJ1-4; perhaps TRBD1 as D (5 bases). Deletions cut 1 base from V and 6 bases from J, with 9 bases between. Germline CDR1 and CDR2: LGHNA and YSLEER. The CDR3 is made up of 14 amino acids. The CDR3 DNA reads TGCGCCAGCAGCCAAGCAGGGAGGGATGAAAAACTGTTTTTT. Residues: CASSQAGRDEKLFF.

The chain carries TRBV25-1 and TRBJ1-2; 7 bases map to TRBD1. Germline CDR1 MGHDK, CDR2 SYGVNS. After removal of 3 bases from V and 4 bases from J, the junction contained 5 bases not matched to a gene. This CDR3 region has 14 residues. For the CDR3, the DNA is TGTGCCAGCAGTGATTACAGGGGAAGCTATGGCTACACCTTC. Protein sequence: CASSDYRGSYGYTF.

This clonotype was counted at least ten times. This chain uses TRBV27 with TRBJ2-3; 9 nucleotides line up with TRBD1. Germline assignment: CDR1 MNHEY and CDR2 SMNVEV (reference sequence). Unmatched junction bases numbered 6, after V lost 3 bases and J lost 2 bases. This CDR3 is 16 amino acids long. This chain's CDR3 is CASSFRRDRVTDTQYF. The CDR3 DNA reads TGTGCCAGCAGTTTCCGCCGGGACAGGGTCACAGATACGCAGTATTTT.

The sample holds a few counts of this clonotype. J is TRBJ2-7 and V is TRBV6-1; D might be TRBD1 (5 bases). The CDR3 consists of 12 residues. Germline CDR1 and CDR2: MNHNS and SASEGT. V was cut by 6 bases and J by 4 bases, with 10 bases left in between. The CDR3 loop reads CASSAQAYEQYF. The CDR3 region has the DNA TGTGCCAGCAGCGCACAGGCTTACGAGCAGTACTTC.

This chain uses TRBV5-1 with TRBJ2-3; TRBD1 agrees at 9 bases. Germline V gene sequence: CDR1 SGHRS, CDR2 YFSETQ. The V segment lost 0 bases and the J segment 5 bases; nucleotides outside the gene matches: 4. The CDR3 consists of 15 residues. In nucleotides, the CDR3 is TGCGCCAGCAGCTTGGAGGGACAGGGTTTAGATACGCAGTATTTT. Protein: CASSLEGQGLDTQYF.

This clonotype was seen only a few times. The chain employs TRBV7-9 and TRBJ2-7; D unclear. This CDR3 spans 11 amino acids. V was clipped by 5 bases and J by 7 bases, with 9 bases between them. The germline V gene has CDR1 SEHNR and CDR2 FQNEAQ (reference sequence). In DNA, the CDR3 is TGTGCCAGCAGCCCCCACGTAGAGCAGTACTTC. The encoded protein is CASSPHVEQYF.

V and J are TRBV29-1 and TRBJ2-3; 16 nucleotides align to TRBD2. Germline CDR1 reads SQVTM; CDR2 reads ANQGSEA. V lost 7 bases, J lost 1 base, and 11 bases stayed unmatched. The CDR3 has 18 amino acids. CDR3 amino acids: CSATGLAGGQRGTDTQYF. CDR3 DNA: TGCAGCGCCACGGGACTAGCGGGAGGGCAGAGGGGCACAGATACGCAGTATTTT.

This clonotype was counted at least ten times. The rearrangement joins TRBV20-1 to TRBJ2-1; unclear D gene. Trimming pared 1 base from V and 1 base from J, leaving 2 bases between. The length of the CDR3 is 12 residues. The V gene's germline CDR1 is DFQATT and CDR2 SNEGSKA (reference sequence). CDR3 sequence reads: CSARGSYNEQFF. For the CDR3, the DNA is TGCAGTGCTAGAGGGTCCTACAATGAGCAGTTCTTC.

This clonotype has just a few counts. This CDR3 is CASSLGGSEQYF. The CDR3 DNA sequence: TGTGCCAGCAGCTTAGGGGGATCCGAGCAGTACTTC. J is TRBJ2-7 and V is TRBV7-9; D unclear. V shed 1 base and J shed 6 bases, with 7 bases lying between them. In germline, CDR1 is SEHNR, CDR2 FQNEAQ (reference sequence). The CDR3 contains 12 residues.

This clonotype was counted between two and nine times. This chain's CDR3 is CASSTGPGLLSGNTIYF. The CDR3 DNA is TGTGCCAGCAGCACCGGGCCAGGGCTCCTCTCTGGAAACACCATATATTTT. The chain carries TRBV5-6 and TRBJ1-3; possible D gene TRBD1, 5 bases. Germline V gene sequence: CDR1 SGHDT, CDR2 YYEEEE. The V gene lost 4 bases and the J gene lost 0 bases, with 17 bases spanning the gap. This CDR3 has 17 residues.

The CDR3 DNA sequence: TGCGCCAGCTCCGCGACCCCCCAAGAGACCCAGTACTTC. Its protein product is CASSATPQETQYF. This chain links TRBV5-1 with TRBJ2-5; D ambiguous. Germline V gene sequence: CDR1 SGHRS, CDR2 YFSETQ. V was pared by 7 bases and J by 1 base, with 11 bases between. This CDR3 comprises 13 residues.

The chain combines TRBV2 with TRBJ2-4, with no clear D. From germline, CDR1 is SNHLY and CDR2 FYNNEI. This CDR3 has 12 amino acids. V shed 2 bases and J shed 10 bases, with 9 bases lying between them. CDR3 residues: CASSESLKIQYF. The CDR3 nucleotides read TGTGCCAGCAGTGAATCTTTAAAAATTCAGTACTTC.